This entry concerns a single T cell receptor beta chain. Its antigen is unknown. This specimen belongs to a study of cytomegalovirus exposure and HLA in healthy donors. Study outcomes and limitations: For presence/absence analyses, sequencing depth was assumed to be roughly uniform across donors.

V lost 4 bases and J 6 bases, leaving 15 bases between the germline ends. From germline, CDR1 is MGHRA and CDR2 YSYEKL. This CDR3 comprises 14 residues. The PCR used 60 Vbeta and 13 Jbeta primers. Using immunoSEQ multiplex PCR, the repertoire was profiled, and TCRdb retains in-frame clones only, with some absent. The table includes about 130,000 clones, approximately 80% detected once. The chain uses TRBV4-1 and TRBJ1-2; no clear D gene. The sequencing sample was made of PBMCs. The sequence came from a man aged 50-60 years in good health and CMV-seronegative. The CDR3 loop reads CASSPVMFEDGYTF. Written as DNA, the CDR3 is TGCGCCAGCAGCCCGGTTATGTTCGAGGATGGCTACACCTTC.